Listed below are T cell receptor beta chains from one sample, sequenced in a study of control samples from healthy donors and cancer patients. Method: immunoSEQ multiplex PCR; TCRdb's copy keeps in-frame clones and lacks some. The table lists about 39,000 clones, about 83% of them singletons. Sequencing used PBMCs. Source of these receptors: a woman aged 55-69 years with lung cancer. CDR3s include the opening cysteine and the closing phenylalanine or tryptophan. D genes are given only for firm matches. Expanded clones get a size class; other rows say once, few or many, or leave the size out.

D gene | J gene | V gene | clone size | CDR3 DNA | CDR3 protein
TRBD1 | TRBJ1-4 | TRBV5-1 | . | TGCGCCAGCAGCTTTGGGGGACAGGGTGATGAAAAACTGTTTTTT | CASSFGGQGDEKLFF
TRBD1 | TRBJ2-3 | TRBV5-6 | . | TGTGCCAGCAGCTTGGGACAGGGGGAGCGGCCGCAGTATTTT | CASSLGQGERPQYF
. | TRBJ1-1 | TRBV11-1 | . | TGTGCCAGCAGCCAGAGACGGACTGAAGCTTTCTTT | CASSQRRTEAFF
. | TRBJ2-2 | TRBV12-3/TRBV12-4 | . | TGTGCCAGCATCGGGACTTCACCCGGGGAGCTGTTTTTT | CASIGTSPGELFF
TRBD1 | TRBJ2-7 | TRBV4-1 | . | TGCGCCAGCAGCCAAGGGACAGGGACGATCCACGAGCAGTACTTC | CASSQGTGTIHEQYF
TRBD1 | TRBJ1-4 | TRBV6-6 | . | TGTGCCAGCAGTCACGTGTCAAGGACAGGGGAAGGTCAGAGTGAAAAACTGTTTTTT | CASSHVSRTGEGQSEKLFF
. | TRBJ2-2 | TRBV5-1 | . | TGCGCCAGCAGCGCCGCGGGGAGCCCCGGGGAGCTGTTTTTT | CASSAAGSPGELFF
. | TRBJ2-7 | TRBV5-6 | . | TGTGCCAGCAGCTCCTACTCCTACGAGCAGTACTTC | CASSSYSYEQYF
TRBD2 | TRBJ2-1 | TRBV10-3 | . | TGTGCCATCCGCCGGCGGGAGTACAATGAGCAGTTCTTC | CAIRRREYNEQFF
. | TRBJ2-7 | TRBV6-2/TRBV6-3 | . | TGTGCCAGCAGTTACTTTAGTTCCGAGCAGTACTTC | CASSYFSSEQYF
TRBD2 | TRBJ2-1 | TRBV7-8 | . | TGTGCCAGCAGCCCTGCTAGCGGGCCGTACAATGAGCAGTTCTTC | CASSPASGPYNEQFF
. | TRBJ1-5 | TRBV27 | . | TGTGCCAGCAGTCCCACGGAGGGGACTTTCAATCAGCCCCAGCATTTT | CASSPTEGTFNQPQHF
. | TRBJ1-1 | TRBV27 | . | TGTGCCAGCTTTCCGGGCGCCGGGACAACCTTGAACACTGAAGCTTTCTTT | CASFPGAGTTLNTEAFF
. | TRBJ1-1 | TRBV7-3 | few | TGTGCCAGCAGCTTACCCCCCGCGGGAGAAACTTTCTTT | CASSLPPAGETFF
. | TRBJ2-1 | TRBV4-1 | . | TGCGCCAGCAGCCAAGTAGATCTATTTTCCTACAATGAGCAGTTCTTC | CASSQVDLFSYNEQFF
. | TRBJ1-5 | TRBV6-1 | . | TGTGCCAGCAGTGAACGACAGCCCCAGCATTTT | CASSERQPQHF
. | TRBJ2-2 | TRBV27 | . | TGTGCCAGCAGTTTATGGGGGGTAAGAGGGGAGCTGTTTTTT | CASSLWGVRGELFF
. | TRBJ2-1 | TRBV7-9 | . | TGTGCCAGCAGAGTAGGAGTCGGGAGCCGGGGGAATGAGCAGTTCTTC | CASRVGVGSRGNEQFF
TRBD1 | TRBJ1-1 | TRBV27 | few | TGTGCCAGCACCAAAGGTGGGACAGGGGACACTGAAGCTTTCTTT | CASTKGGTGDTEAFF
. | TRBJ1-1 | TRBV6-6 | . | TGTGCCAGCTTCCTCCAGGGGATGAACACTGAAGCTTTCTTT | CASFLQGMNTEAFF
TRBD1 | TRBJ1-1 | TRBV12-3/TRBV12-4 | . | TGTGCCAGCAGTTTAGCTGACAGGGAGAAAGCTTTCTTT | CASSLADREKAFF
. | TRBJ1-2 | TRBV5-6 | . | TGTGCCAGCAGCCTGACTTTCCGCTATGGCTACACCTTC | CASSLTFRYGYTF
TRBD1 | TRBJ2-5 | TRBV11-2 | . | TGTGCCAGCAGCTACAGGGGCACCCAAGAGACCCAGTACTTC | CASSYRGTQETQYF
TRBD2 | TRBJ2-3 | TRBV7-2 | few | TGTGCCAGCAGCTTAGGGGTCGCTAGCGGGGATACGCAGTATTTT | CASSLGVASGDTQYF
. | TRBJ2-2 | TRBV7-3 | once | TGTGCCAGCAGCTTATATTCGGAGAACACCGGGGAGCTGTTTTTT | CASSLYSENTGELFF
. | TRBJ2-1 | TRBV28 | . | TGTGCCAGCTCCCTTTTGACGCGGGCAACGCTCTTC | CASSLLTRATLF
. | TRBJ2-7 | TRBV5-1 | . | TGCGCCAGCAGCTTACAGGGAGGAGGCTACGAGCAGTACTTC | CASSLQGGGYEQYF
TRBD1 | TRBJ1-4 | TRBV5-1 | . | TGCGCCAGCAGCTTGGGGGGACAGGGTAGCGAAAAACTGTTTTTT | CASSLGGQGSEKLFF
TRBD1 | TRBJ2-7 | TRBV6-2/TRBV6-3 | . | TGTGCCAGCAGCCTCAGGGGGTACGACGAGCAGTACTTC | CASSLRGYDEQYF
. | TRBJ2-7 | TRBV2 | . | TGTGCCAGCAGACTCTCCTACGAGCAGTACTTC | CASRLSYEQYF
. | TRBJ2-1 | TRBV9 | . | TGTGCCAGCAGCGTAAGGTCCTCCTACAATGAGCAGTTCTTC | CASSVRSSYNEQFF
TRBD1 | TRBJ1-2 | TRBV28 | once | TGTGCCAGCAGTTTCTGGGACAGGCTCTGGACCTTC | CASSFWDRLWTF
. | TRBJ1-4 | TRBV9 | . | TGTGCCAGCAGCTGGTCCGCACTCAATGAAAAACTGTTTTTT | CASSWSALNEKLFF
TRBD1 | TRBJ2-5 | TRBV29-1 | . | TGCAGCGTTGACAAGGACAGGGGAGGGGAAGAGACCCAGTACTTC | CSVDKDRGGEETQYF
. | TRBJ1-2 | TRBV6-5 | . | TGTGCCAGCAGTTATGACAAGGGAGCTAACTATGGCTACACCTTC | CASSYDKGANYGYTF
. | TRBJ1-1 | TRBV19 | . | TGTGCCAGTAGTATGGACGGGAGGGGCACTGAAGCTTTCTTT | CASSMDGRGTEAFF